These 5 T cell receptor beta chains were sequenced from one sample in a study of blood T cell repertoires in COVID-19. Using immunoSEQ multiplex PCR, the repertoire was profiled, and TCRdb retains in-frame clones only, with some absent. The repertoire holds fewer than 200,000 clones, with 88% as singletons. Sequencing was carried out using peripheral blood. These receptor sequences come from a man aged 60 to 75 with acute or convalescent COVID-19.

The chain carries TRBV6-5 and TRBJ2-2, with 7 bases aligning to TRBD1. V lost 7 bases, J lost 3 bases, and 5 bases stayed unmatched. CDR1 is MNHEY, CDR2 SVGAGI, per germline. The CDR3 has 14 residues. The CDR3 DNA follows: TGTGCCAGCAATATAGACAGGGACACCGGGGAGCTGTTTTTT. It yields the protein CASNIDRDTGELFF.

In nucleotides, the CDR3 is TGTGCCAGCTCACGAGGGACAGGGGGCTCTGGAAACACCATATATTTT. Amino acids: CASSRGTGGSGNTIYF. The rearrangement links TRBV18 to TRBJ1-3, with TRBD1 matching over 11 bases. The trim removed 4 bases at V and 0 bases at J, leaving 2 bases unmatched. The germline V gene encodes CDR1 KGHSH and CDR2 LQKENI. CDR3 length: 16 residues.

The chain combines TRBV11-1 with TRBJ2-2; D uncertain. Per the germline V gene, CDR1 is SGHAT and CDR2 is FQDESV (reference sequence). Trimming took 6 bases from V and 1 from J, leaving 12 bases between them. The CDR3 extends over 15 amino acids. CDR3 region: CASRTGTVNTGELFF. In nucleotides, the CDR3 is TGTGCCAGCAGGACCGGAACAGTGAACACCGGGGAGCTGTTTTTT. The full variable domain, completed using reference TRBV11-1 and TRBJ2-2, is EAEVAQSPRYKITEKSQAVAFWCDPISGHATLYWYRQILGQGPELLVQFQDESVVDDSQLPKDRFSAERLKGVDSTLKIQPAELGDSAMYLCASRTGTVNTGELFFGEGSRLTVL.

J is TRBJ1-2 and V is TRBV18; 10 nucleotides agree with TRBD1. With 2 bases clipped from V and 2 bases from J, the junction kept 8 bases outside the gene matches. The CDR3 loop spans 17 amino acids. Germline CDR1 reads KGHSH; CDR2 reads LQKENI. The CDR3 region has the DNA TGTGCCAGCTCACCAGGGAGACCGGGACAGGGGAACTATGGCTACACCTTC. Its translation: CASSPGRPGQGNYGYTF.

V is TRBV5-1 and J is TRBJ2-5; 7 bases agree with TRBD1. The CDR3 is made up of 16 amino acids. V shed 0 bases, J shed 2 bases, and the junction held 7 bases outside the gene matches. Germline CDR1 SGHRS, CDR2 YFSETQ. CDR3 DNA sequence: TGCGCCAGCAGCTTGGGACAGGGTATCCAACAAGAGACCCAGTACTTC. Protein: CASSLGQGIQQETQYF.